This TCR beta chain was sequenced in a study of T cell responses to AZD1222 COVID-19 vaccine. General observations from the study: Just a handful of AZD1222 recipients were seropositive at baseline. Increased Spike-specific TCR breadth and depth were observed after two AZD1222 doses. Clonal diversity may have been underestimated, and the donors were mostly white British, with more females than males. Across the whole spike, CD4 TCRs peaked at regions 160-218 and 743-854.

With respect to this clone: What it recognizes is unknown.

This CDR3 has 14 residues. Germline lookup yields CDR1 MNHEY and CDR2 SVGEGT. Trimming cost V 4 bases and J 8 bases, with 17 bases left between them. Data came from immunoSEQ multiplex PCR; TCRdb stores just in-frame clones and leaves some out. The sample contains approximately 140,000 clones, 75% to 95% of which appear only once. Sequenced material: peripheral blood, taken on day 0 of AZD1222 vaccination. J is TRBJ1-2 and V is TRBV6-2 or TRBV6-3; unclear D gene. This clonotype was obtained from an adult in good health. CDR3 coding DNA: TGTGCCAGCAGTTTCAACAGCATCGAGGGCGGCTACACCTTC. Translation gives CASSFNSIEGGYTF.